This TCR beta chain was recovered during a study of radiotherapy plus CTLA-4 blockade in lung cancer. At the level of the study: For 15% to 20% of patients, objective responses occurred, and 30% to 35% had disease control. Regarding the study as a whole: Tumor-derived TCR clones expanded in blood after radiotherapy plus ipilimumab. Strongest reported response predictors: early blood clone changes and post-radiation interferon-beta.

In the case of this clone: Its target is not known.

Germline-derived CDR1 and CDR2 are SGHVS and FNYEAQ. V lost 4 bases and J lost 1; bases outside the gene matches: 0. The CDR3 extends over 13 amino acids. Clones were sequenced by immunoSEQ multiplex PCR, and TCRdb holds only the in-frame ones, with some missing. The sample contains about 87,000 clones, around nine tenths of which appear only once. With ipilimumab providing CTLA-4 blockade, focal radiation was administered to patients who had chemo-refractory metastatic non-small-cell lung cancer. The receptor's source is a human donor with non-small cell lung cancer that progressed on radiotherapy plus ipilimumab. The V gene is TRBV7-6, the J gene TRBJ1-1; 7 bases map to TRBD1. The material was peripheral blood, obtained from a patient treated with radiotherapy plus ipilimumab. The DNA for the CDR3 is TGTGCCAGCAGCTGGGACAGGAACACTGAAGCTTTCTTT. Encoded protein: CASSWDRNTEAFF. Full variable domain (rest looked up from reference TRBV7-6 and TRBJ1-1): GAGVSQSPRYKVTKRGQDVALRCDPISGHVSLYWYRQALGQGPEFLTYFNYEAQQDKSGLPNDRFSAERPEGSISTLTIQRTEQRDSAMYRCASSWDRNTEAFFGQGTRLTVV.